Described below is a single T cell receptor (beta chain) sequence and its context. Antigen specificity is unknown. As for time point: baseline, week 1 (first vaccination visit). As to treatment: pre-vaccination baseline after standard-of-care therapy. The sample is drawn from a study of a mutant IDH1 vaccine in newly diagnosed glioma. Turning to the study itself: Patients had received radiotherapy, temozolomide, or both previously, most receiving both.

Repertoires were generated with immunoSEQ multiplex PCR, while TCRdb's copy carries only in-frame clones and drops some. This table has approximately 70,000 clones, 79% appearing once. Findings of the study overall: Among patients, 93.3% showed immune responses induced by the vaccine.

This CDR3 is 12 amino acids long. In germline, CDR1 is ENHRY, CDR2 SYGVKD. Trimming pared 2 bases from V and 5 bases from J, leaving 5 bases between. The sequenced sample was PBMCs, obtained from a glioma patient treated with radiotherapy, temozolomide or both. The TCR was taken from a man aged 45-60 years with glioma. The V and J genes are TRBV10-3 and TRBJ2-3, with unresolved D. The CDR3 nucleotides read TGTGCCATCAGTGAGCCCGAAGATACGCAGTATTTT. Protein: CAISEPEDTQYF.